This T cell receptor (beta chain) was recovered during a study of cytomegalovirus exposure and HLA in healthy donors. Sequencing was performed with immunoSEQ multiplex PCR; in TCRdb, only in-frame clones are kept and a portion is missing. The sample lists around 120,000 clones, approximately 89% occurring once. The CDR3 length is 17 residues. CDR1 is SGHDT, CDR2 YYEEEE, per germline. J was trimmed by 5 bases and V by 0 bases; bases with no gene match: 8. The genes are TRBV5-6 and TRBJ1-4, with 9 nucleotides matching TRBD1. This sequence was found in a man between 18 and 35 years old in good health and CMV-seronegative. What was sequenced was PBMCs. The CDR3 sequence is CASSLGRRGQGNEKLFF. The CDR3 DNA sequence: TGTGCCAGCAGCTTGGGGAGGCGGGGACAGGGAAATGAAAAACTGTTTTTT.